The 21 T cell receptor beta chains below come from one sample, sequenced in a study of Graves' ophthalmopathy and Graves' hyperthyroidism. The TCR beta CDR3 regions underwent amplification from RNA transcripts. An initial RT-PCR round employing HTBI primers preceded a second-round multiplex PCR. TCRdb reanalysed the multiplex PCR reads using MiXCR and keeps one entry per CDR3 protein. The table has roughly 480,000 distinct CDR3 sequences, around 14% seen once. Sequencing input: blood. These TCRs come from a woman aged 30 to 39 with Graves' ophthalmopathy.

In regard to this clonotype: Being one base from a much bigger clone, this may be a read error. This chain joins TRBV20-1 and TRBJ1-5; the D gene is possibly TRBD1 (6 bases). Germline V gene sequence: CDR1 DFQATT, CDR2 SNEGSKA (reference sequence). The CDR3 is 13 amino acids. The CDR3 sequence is CGARAGGNQPQHF. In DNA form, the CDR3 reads TGCGGTGCTAGGGCAGGGGGCAATCAGCCCCAGCATTTT.

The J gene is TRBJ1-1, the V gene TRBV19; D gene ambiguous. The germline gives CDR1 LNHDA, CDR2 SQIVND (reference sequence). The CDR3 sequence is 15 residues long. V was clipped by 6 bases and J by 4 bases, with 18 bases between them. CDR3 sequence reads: CASSTLRGRGTEAFF. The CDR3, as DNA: TGTGCCAGTAGCACCCTTAGAGGCCGGGGCACTGAAGCTTTCTTT.

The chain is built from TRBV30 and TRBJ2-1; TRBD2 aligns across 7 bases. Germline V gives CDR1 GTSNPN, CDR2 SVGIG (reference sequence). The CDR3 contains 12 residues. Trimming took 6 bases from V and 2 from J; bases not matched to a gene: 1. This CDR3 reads CACGGTYNEQFF. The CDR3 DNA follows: TGTGCCTGCGGGGGGACCTACAATGAGCAGTTCTTC. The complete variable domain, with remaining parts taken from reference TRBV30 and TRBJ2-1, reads SQTIHQWPATLVQPVGSPLSLECTVEGTSNPNLYWYRQAAGRGLQLLFYSVGIGQISSEVPQNLSASRPQDRQFILSSKKLLLSDSGFYLCACGGTYNEQFFGPGTRLTVL.

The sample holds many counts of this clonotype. The CDR3 region is CASSLFGLAGKSLAKNIQYF. CDR3 coding DNA: TGTGCCAGCAGTTTATTCGGACTAGCGGGGAAATCTCTAGCCAAAAACATTCAGTACTTC. The chain joins TRBV28 to TRBJ2-4; the match to TRBD2 covers 12 bases. Germline V lookup: CDR1 MDHEN, CDR2 SYDVKM. The length of the CDR3 is 20 residues. Trimming cost V 1 base and J 0 bases; bases outside gene matches: 10.

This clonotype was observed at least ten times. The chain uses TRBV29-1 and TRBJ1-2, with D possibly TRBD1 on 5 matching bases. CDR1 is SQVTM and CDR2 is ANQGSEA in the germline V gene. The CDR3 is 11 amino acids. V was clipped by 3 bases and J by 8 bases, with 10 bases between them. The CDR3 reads CSVEQGEGYTF. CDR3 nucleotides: TGCAGCGTTGAGCAGGGAGAGGGCTACACCTTC.

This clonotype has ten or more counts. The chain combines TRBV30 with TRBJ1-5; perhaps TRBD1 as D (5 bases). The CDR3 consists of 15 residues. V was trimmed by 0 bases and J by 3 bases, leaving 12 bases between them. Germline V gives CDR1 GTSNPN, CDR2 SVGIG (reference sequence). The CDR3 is CAWSVSDRINQPQHF. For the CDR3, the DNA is TGTGCCTGGAGTGTTAGCGACAGAATCAATCAGCCCCAGCATTTT.

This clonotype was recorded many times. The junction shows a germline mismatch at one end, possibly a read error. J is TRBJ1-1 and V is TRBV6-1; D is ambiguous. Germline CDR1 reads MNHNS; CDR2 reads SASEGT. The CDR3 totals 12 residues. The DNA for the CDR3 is TGTGCCAGCAGTGGGAGGCCGACTGAAGCTATCTTT. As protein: CASSGRPTEAIF.

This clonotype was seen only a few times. The CDR3 bases are TGCGCCAGCAGCTTAGGGTCGGCGCAGGGTTCACCCTTGGCGACCCAGTACTTC. Protein: CASSLGSAQGSPLATQYF. This sequence joins TRBV5-1 and TRBJ2-5, with D maybe TRBD1 (5 bases). V was shortened by 2 bases and J by 7 bases, with 27 bases between the two germline ends. Germline V gene lookup returns CDR1 SGHRS and CDR2 YFSETQ. CDR3 length equals 18 residues.

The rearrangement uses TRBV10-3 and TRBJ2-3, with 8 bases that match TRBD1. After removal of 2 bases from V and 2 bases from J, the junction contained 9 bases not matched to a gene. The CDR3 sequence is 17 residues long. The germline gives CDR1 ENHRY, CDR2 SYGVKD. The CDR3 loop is CAISEEDRGDYTDTQYF. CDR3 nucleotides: TGTGCCATCAGTGAGGAAGACAGGGGAGATTACACAGATACGCAGTATTTT.

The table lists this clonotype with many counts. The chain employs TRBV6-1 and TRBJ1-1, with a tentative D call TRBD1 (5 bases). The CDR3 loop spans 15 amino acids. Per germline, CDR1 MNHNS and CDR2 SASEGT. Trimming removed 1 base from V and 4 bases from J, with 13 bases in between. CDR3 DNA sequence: TGTGCCAGCAGTGAAGAGGGGTGGGATCGCACTGAAGCTTTCTTT. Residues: CASSEEGWDRTEAFF.

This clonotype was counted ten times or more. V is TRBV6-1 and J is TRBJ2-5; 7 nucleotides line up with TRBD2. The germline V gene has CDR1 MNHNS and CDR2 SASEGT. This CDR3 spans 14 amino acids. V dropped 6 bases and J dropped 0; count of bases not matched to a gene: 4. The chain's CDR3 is CASRLSGNQETQYF. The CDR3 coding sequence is TGTGCCAGCAGACTCAGCGGGAACCAAGAGACCCAGTACTTC.

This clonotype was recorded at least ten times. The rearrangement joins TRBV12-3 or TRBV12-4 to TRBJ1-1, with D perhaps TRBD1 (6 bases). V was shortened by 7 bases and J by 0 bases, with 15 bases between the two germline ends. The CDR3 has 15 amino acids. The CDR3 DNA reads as TGTGCCAGCACAACGACAGGCATCATGAACACTGAAGCTTTCTTT. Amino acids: CASTTTGIMNTEAFF.

Here the CDR3 reads CASSQRTGNTGELFF. The CDR3 region has the DNA TGCGCCAGCAGCCAAAGGACAGGAAACACCGGGGAGCTGTTTTTT. The V gene is TRBV5-1, the J gene TRBJ2-2; 7 nucleotides line up with TRBD1. This CDR3 contains 15 residues. The V gene end was trimmed by 4 bases and the J gene end by 2 bases; junction bases not matched to a gene: 5. CDR1 and CDR2 (germline): SGHRS, YFSETQ.

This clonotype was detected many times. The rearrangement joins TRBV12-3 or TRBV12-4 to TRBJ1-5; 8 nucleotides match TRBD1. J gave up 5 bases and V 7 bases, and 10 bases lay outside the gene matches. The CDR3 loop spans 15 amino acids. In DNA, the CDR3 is TGTGCCAGCACTAAGGACAGGGTGCAGGATCAGCCCCAGCATTTT. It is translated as CASTKDRVQDQPQHF.

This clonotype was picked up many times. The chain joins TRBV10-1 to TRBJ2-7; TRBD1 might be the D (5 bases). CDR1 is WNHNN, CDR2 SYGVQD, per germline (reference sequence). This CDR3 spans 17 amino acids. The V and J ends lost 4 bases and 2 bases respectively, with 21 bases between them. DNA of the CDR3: TGCGCCAGCAGTGGCCTTTTAGGGGCAGACATAACCTACGAGCAGTACTTC. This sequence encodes CASSGLLGADITYEQYF.

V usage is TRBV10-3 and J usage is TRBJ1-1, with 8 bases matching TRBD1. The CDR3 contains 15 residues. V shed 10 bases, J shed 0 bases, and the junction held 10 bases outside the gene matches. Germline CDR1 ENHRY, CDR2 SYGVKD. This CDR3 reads CATGGTGGMNTEAFF. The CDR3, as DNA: TGTGCCACCGGGGGAACAGGGGGAATGAACACTGAAGCTTTCTTT.

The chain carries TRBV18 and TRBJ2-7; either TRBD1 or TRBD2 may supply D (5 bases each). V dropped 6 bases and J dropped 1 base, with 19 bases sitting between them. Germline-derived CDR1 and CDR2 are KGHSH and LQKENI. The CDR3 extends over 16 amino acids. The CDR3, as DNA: TGTGCCAGCTCCCTCGTAACAGGCAGGAGGTCCTACGAGCAGTACTTC. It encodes CASSLVTGRRSYEQYF. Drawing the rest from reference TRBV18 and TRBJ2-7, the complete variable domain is NAGVMQNPRHLVRRRGQEARLRCSPMKGHSHVYWYRQLPEEGLKFMVYLQKENIIDESGMPKERFSAEFPKEGPSILRIQQVVRGDSAAYFCASSLVTGRRSYEQYFGPGTRLTVT.

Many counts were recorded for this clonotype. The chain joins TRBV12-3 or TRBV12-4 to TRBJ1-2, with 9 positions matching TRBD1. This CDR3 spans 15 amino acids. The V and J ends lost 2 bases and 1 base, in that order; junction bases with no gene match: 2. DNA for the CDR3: TGTGCCAGCAGTTTACGGGACAGGGTTAACTATGGCTACACCTTC. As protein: CASSLRDRVNYGYTF.

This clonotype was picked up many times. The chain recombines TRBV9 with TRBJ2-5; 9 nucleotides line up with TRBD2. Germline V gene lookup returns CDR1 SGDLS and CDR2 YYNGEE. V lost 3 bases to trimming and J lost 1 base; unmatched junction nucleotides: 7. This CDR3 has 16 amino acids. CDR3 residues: CASSAGSTSGQETQYF. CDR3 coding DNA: TGTGCCAGCAGCGCCGGATCGACTAGCGGCCAAGAGACCCAGTACTTC.

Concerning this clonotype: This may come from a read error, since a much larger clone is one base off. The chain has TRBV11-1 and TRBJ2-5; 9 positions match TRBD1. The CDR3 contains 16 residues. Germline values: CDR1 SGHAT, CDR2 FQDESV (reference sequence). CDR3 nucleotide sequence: TGTGCCAGCAGCGCGATCGGGGGACAGGGAGTAGAGACCAAGTACTTC. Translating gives CASSAIGGQGVETKYF.

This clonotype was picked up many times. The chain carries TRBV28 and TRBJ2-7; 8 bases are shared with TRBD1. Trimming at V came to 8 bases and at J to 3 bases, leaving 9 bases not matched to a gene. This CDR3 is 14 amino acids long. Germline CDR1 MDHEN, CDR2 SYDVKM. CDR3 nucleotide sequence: TGTGCCAGCTGCCATGGACAGGGCCTCTACGAGCAGTACTTC. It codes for CASCHGQGLYEQYF.